This T cell receptor (beta chain) is drawn from a study of read filtering for tumor transcriptome and immune sequencing. Study information: Patients were 17 male and around 15 female, mean age 65.9 years, range roughly 45 to 85. IR-seq gave about 3.5 to 11 million TCR reads per sample; RNA-seq gave roughly 75 to 1,400.

This clonotype has a count of ten or more. Its specificity is unknown. Findings of the study overall: IR-seq captured clonotypes deeper and more reliably than RNA-seq.

Molecular barcoded adaptors covering alpha/delta and beta/gamma chains were used on around 370 ng RNA. TCRdb re-called the reads with MiXCR, one entry per CDR3 protein. Of roughly 61,000 distinct CDR3 sequences in the sample, 9% to 15% were seen once. The TCR sequence derives from a donor at least 40 years old with multiple myeloma. Sequenced: a population of CD138-negative cells sorted from bone marrow.

The CDR3 spells CAWSRDRTNEKLFF. The CDR3 DNA reads as TGTGCCTGGAGTCGGGACAGAACTAATGAAAAACTGTTTTTT. This chain uses TRBV30 with TRBJ1-4; 7 nucleotides agree with TRBD1. This CDR3 has 14 amino acids. CDR1 and CDR2 from the germline V gene are GTSNPN and SVGIG (reference sequence). After removal of 2 bases from V and 1 base from J, the junction contained 1 base not matched to a gene. The variable domain in full, completed from reference TRBV30 and TRBJ1-4, reads SQTIHQWPATLVQPVGSPLSLECTVEGTSNPNLYWYRQAAGRGLQLLFYSVGIGQISSEVPQNLSASRPQDRQFILSSKKLLLSDSGFYLCAWSRDRTNEKLFFGSGTQLSVL.